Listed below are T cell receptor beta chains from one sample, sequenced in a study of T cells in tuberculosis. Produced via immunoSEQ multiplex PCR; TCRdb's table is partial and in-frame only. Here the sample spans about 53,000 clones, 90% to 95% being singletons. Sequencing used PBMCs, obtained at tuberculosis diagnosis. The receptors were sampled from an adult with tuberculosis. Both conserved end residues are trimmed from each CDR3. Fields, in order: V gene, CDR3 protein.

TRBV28,ASNSPGLAGGNADTQY
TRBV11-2,ASSPTANTEAF
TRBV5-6,ASSLFVGGVDTQY
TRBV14,ASSQVRGGNTEAF
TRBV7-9,ASSLSRQGAGNTIY
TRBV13,ASSPGLAGVAETQY
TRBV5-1,ASSPEGQLGDGYT
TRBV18,ASSLGQAGEQY
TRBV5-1,ASSLGGLTRLDTQY
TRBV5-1,ASSLSSGSSYEQY
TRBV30,AWSVAVSYNEQF
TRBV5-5,ASSDPGLAMY
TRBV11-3,ASSLGRGTDTQY
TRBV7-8,ASSQGFTEAF
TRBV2,ASSEGNRGPSYEQY
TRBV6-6,ASRTGLYEQY
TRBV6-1,ASSEFQLNQPQH
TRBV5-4,ASTPGGDYGYT
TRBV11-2,ASSLGLAGNNEQF
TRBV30,AWTRLAGTYNEQF
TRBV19,ASLLQGSTEAF
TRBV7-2,ASSLAGGYGYT
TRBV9,ASSAQIQENTEAF
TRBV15,ATSRDGASGISDTQY
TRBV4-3,ASSPQYQGVEETQY
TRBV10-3,AISRTGRNSPLH
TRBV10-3,AISGPRDREGTEAF
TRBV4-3,ASSQEYRGGQPQH
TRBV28,ASSLSTDNSYEQY
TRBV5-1,ASSIGQQETQY
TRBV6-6,ASSSPGQGGQPQH